The clone carrying this T cell receptor beta chain was observed once. Its antigen is not identified. These data come from a study of cytomegalovirus exposure and HLA in healthy donors. Background on the study: Earlier results showed approximately 110 million unique TCR beta sequences derived from approximately 180 million T cells.

Healthy bone marrow donors formed the donor group. Findings of the study overall: As a later analysis showed, a missense DCLRE1C variant was linked to trimming of TCR beta V- and J-genes. The authors considered a cluster of highly shared sequence variants likely to be a sequencing artifact.

The PCR ran on 60 Vbeta and 13 Jbeta primers. The assay was immunoSEQ multiplex PCR, and TCRdb's table has in-frame clones only and misses some. Of approximately 120,000 clones in the sample, more than 70% were seen once. Per germline, CDR1 ENHRY and CDR2 SYGVKD. The CDR3 totals 12 residues. Trimming cost V 8 bases and J 5 bases, with 12 bases left between them. This chain uses TRBV10-3 with TRBJ1-1; D is unresolved. Sequencing was done on a sample of PBMCs. This clonotype was obtained from a woman aged 25 to 39 in good health and CMV-seropositive. Here the CDR3 reads CAIFDEGTEAFF. CDR3 nucleotide sequence: TGTGCCATCTTCGACGAGGGTACTGAAGCTTTCTTT.